The rows below give T cell receptor beta chains drawn from one sample of a study of T cell responses to AZD1222 COVID-19 vaccine. Sequencing used immunoSEQ multiplex PCR; TCRdb keeps in-frame clones, though not all of them. This table has 150,000 to 200,000 clones, 87% appearing once. Sequencing was performed on peripheral blood, taken on day 0 of MenACWY control vaccination. The receptors shown here come from an adult in good health. Both conserved end residues are part of each CDR3. A D gene is named only where the DNA matches it firmly. Not all rows give a size; the values are once, few, many and, for expanded clones, a class.

size	V	J	D	CDR3	DNA
.	TRBV29-1	TRBJ2-7	.	CSVGNSPYEQYF	TGCAGCGTGGGGAACAGTCCCTACGAGCAGTACTTC
.	TRBV30	TRBJ1-2	TRBD1	CAWRGAGGFYGYTF	TGTGCCTGGAGGGGGGCAGGGGGATTCTATGGCTACACCTTC
few	TRBV7-9	TRBJ1-1	.	CASSPQPNTEAFF	TGTGCCAGCAGCCCACAGCCGAACACTGAAGCTTTCTTT
.	TRBV5-4	TRBJ2-3	TRBD2	CASSLGSGGVRDTQYF	TGTGCCAGCAGCTTGGGTAGCGGGGGGGTCCGGGATACGCAGTATTTT
.	TRBV9	TRBJ1-1	.	CASSVGHRQNTEAFF	TGTGCCAGCAGCGTAGGGCATCGACAGAACACTGAAGCTTTCTTT
once	TRBV14	TRBJ2-1	TRBD2	CASSQEERASGSYNEQFF	TGTGCCAGCAGCCAAGAAGAACGAGCTAGCGGCTCCTACAATGAGCAGTTCTTC
.	TRBV29-1	TRBJ2-3	.	CSVTSTDTQYF	TGCAGCGTTACTAGCACAGATACGCAGTATTTT
.	TRBV7-7	TRBJ2-5	TRBD2	CASSLGLAGGQETQYF	TGTGCCAGCAGCTTAGGGCTAGCGGGGGGGCAAGAGACCCAGTACTTC
.	TRBV10-3	TRBJ1-1	.	CAISDPRGGMNTEAFF	TGTGCCATCAGTGATCCTAGGGGGGGTATGAACACTGAAGCTTTCTTT
.	TRBV25-1	TRBJ2-7	TRBD2	CAPRGGEREQYF	TGTGCACCGCGGGGGGGAGAGAGAGAGCAGTACTTC
.	TRBV6-5	TRBJ2-1	TRBD2	CASSYQTSGTYNEQFF	TGTGCCAGCAGTTACCAAACTAGCGGAACTTACAATGAGCAGTTCTTC
few	TRBV19	TRBJ1-5	TRBD1	CASSGGTGAARGSQHF	TGTGCCAGTAGTGGAGGGACAGGGGCCGCGCGGGGGTCCCAGCATTTT
.	TRBV28	TRBJ2-5	TRBD2	CASSRLAEETQYF	TGTGCCAGCAGTCGACTAGCGGAAGAGACCCAGTACTTC
once	TRBV3-1/TRBV3-2	TRBJ2-2	.	CASAGWDTGELFF	TGTGCCAGTGCAGGGTGGGACACCGGGGAGCTGTTTTTT
.	TRBV4-2	TRBJ1-5	.	CASSQDGGANQPQHF	TGTGCCAGCAGCCAAGATGGAGGGGCCAATCAGCCCCAGCATTTT
.	TRBV9	TRBJ2-1	TRBD2	CASSVPPLAGGAVRVPNEQFF	TGTGCCAGCAGCGTACCACCTCTAGCGGGAGGGGCGGTGAGGGTCCCCAATGAGCAGTTCTTC
.	TRBV24-1	TRBJ2-2	.	CATSWRNTGELFF	TGTGCCACCTCTTGGCGGAACACCGGGGAGCTGTTTTTT
.	TRBV6-4	TRBJ2-5	.	CASSGWLAFQETQYF	TGTGCCAGCAGTGGTTGGCTAGCGTTTCAAGAGACCCAGTACTTC
once	TRBV6-5	TRBJ1-2	TRBD1	CASSYRDRGMNYGYTF	TGTGCCAGCAGTTACCGCGACAGGGGCATGAACTATGGCTACACCTTC
.	TRBV30	TRBJ1-4	TRBD1	CASSRDRAEKLFF	TGTGCCTCTTCCCGGGACAGGGCTGAAAAACTGTTTTTT
.	TRBV6-1	TRBJ1-1	.	CASADRDIEAFF	TGTGCCAGCGCGGACCGGGACATTGAAGCTTTCTTT
.	TRBV6-5	TRBJ2-1	.	CASTLGRDNNNEQFF	TGTGCCAGCACATTGGGGCGGGATAACAACAATGAGCAGTTCTTC
.	TRBV6-5	TRBJ1-5	.	CASSWAPGDQPQHF	TGTGCCAGCAGTTGGGCACCCGGGGATCAGCCCCAGCATTTT
few	TRBV3-1/TRBV3-2	TRBJ2-7	.	CASSQGWGGGYEQYF	TGTGCCAGCAGCCAAGGATGGGGAGGGGGCTACGAGCAGTACTTC
.	TRBV6-1	TRBJ2-5	.	CASSEAWIETQYF	TGTGCCAGCAGTGAAGCGTGGATTGAGACCCAGTACTTC
once	TRBV3-1/TRBV3-2	TRBJ1-4	TRBD1	CASSQSTGGSEKLFF	TGTGCCAGCAGCCAATCGACAGGGGGCTCTGAAAAACTGTTTTTT
.	TRBV5-4	TRBJ2-7	.	CASSFEGRYEQYF	TGTGCCAGCAGCTTTGAGGGGCGGTACGAGCAGTACTTC
.	TRBV9	TRBJ1-1	.	CASSPRVMNTEAFF	TGTGCCAGCAGCCCCAGGGTTATGAACACTGAAGCTTTCTTT
few	TRBV7-3	TRBJ2-7	.	CASSLRGGGGGEQYF	TGTGCCAGCAGCTTACGAGGGGGCGGGGGCGGCGAGCAGTACTTC
.	TRBV3-1/TRBV3-2	TRBJ1-5	TRBD1	CASSPGTGINQPQHF	TGTGCCAGCAGCCCTGGGACAGGGATCAATCAGCCCCAGCATTTT
.	TRBV11-2	TRBJ2-2	TRBD1	CASSLVGGDTGELFF	TGTGCCAGCAGCTTAGTAGGGGGCGACACCGGGGAGCTGTTTTTT
.	TRBV27	TRBJ2-7	TRBD2	CASSPPAGAIYEQYF	TGTGCCAGCAGTCCCCCGGCGGGAGCCATCTACGAGCAGTACTTC
.	TRBV5-1	TRBJ1-3	.	CASSGGSSGNTIYF	TGCGCCAGCAGCGGCGGCAGCTCTGGAAACACCATATATTTT
few	TRBV25-1	TRBJ2-7	.	CASSEDGRGTYEQYF	TGTGCCAGCAGTGAAGACGGACGGGGAACCTACGAGCAGTACTTC
.	TRBV5-1	TRBJ1-6	.	CASSGGTADNSPLHF	TGCGCCAGCAGCGGGGGGACGGCCGATAATTCACCCCTCCACTTT
.	TRBV27	TRBJ1-1	TRBD1	CASRRGQGAAFF	TGTGCCAGCAGACGCGGACAGGGCGCAGCTTTCTTT
.	TRBV12-3/TRBV12-4	TRBJ1-4	.	CASSYTEEEKLFF	TGTGCCAGCAGTTACACGGAGGAGGAAAAACTGTTTTTT
.	TRBV11-2	TRBJ1-4	TRBD1	CASSRPGTANEKLFF	TGTGCCAGCAGCCGTCCCGGGACAGCTAATGAAAAACTGTTTTTT
.	TRBV11-2	TRBJ1-6	.	CASSPPGGRNSPLHF	TGTGCCAGCAGCCCTCCCGGGGGTAGGAATTCACCCCTCCACTTT
few	TRBV28	TRBJ2-3	TRBD1	CASSPLAGQGTDTQYF	TGTGCCAGCAGCCCACTGGCGGGACAGGGCACAGATACGCAGTATTTT
.	TRBV6-4	TRBJ2-2	TRBD1	CASSDPGQGDYGELFF	TGTGCCAGCAGTGACCCGGGACAGGGGGATTACGGGGAGCTGTTTTTT
.	TRBV28	TRBJ2-2	.	CASSLFQSAGELFF	TGTGCCAGCAGTTTATTTCAGTCGGCCGGGGAGCTGTTTTTT
.	TRBV12-3/TRBV12-4	TRBJ2-7	TRBD1	CASRRQGANEQYF	TGTGCCAGCAGGCGACAGGGGGCCAACGAGCAGTACTTC
.	TRBV16	TRBJ1-6	TRBD1	CASSQHTGVGNSPLHF	TGTGCCAGCAGCCAACATACAGGGGTGGGGAATTCACCCCTCCACTTT
.	TRBV5-5	TRBJ2-7	TRBD2	CASTSGSYEQYF	TGTGCCAGCACCAGCGGGAGCTACGAGCAGTACTTC
once	TRBV3-1/TRBV3-2	TRBJ2-4	TRBD2	CASSETSGIGKNIQYF	TGTGCCAGCAGCGAAACTAGCGGGATCGGCAAAAACATTCAGTACTTC
.	TRBV5-1	TRBJ2-1	TRBD2	CASSSSSGGVPEQFF	TGCGCCAGCAGCTCATCAAGCGGGGGGGTACCTGAGCAGTTCTTC
.	TRBV7-2	TRBJ2-3	TRBD2	CASSAKTSGNRTDTQYF	TGTGCCAGCAGCGCAAAGACTAGCGGGAATCGGACAGATACGCAGTATTTT
.	TRBV19	TRBJ1-2	.	CASIGQLHYGYTF	TGTGCCAGTATAGGACAGCTGCACTATGGCTACACCTTC
.	TRBV6-5	TRBJ1-5	.	CASRGRGSNQPQHF	TGTGCCAGCAGAGGACGGGGTAGCAATCAGCCCCAGCATTTT
.	TRBV30	TRBJ2-2	.	CAWSHPLGGELFF	TGTGCCTGGAGCCACCCACTCGGGGGGGAGCTGTTTTTT
few	TRBV28	TRBJ1-6	TRBD1	CASSPSDRESSPLHF	TGTGCCAGCAGTCCGAGCGACAGGGAGAGTTCACCCCTCCACTTT
.	TRBV6-5	TRBJ2-7	.	CASSPGQLYEQYF	TGTGCCAGCAGCCCCGGACAGCTCTACGAGCAGTACTTC